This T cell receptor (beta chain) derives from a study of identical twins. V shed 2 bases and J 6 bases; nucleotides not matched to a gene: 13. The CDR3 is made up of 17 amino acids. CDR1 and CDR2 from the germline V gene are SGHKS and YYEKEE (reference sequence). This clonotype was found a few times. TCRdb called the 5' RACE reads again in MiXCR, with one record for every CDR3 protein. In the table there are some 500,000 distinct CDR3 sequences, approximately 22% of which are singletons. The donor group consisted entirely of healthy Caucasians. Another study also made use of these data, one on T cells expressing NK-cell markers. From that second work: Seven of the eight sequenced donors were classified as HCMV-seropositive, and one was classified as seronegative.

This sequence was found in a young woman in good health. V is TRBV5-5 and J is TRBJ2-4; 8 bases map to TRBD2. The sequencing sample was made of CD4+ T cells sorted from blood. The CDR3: CASSLFPNSGIRNIQYF. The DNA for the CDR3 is TGTGCCAGCAGCTTATTCCCAAATAGCGGGATTCGAAACATTCAGTACTTC.